Given below is one TCR beta chain in context. Its cognate antigen is unknown. Assays examined roughly 100,000 TCR templates per sample. Assay used: immunoSEQ multiplex PCR; TCRdb lists only in-frame clones, some missing. In the table there are some 97,000 clones, 91% of which are singletons. The data are from a study of siplizumab effects on memory and regulatory T cells. The V and J ends lost 4 bases and 12 bases, in that order; junction bases with no gene match: 11. Germline loops: CDR1 SGHTA, CDR2 FQGNSA. The length of the CDR3 is 15 residues. General study points: Mappable alloreactive CD4+ clones averaged around 74% Treg-derived with siplizumab versus about 30% in controls. Alloreactive sequences tracing back to unstimulated CD4+ memory cells fell significantly with siplizumab. The alloreactive clones that mapped to unstimulated subsets made up only a minor fraction.

The sequenced material came from CD4+ T cells sorted from blood. This chain joins TRBV7-2 and TRBJ1-6; 8 bases line up with TRBD1. This sequence originates from a human donor in good health. The CDR3 bases are TGTGCCAGCAGCTACTCAACAGGGGGGAGGGTACCCCTCCACTTT. Translated, it gives CASSYSTGGRVPLHF.